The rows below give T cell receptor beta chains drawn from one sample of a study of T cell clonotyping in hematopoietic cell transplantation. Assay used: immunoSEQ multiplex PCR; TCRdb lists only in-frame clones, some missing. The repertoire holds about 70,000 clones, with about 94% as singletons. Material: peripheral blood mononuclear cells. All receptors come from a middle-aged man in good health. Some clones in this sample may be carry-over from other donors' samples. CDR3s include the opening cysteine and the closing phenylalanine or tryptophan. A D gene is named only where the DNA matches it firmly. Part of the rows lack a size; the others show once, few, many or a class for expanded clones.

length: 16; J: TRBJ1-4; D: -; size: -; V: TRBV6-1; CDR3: CASSEAPGEGNEKLFF; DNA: TGTGCCAGCAGTGAAGCGCCGGGTGAGGGGAATGAAAAACTGTTTTTT
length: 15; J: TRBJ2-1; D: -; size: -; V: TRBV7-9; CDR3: CASSLLTSPANEQFF; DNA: TGTGCCAGCAGCCTTCTGACTAGTCCGGCCAATGAGCAGTTCTTC
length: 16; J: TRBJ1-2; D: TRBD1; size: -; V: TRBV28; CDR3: CASSSDSGTGDYGYTF; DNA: TGTGCCAGCAGTTCGGACTCCGGGACAGGCGACTATGGCTACACCTTC
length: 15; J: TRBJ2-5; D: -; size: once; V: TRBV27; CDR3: CASSPLGGRQETQYF; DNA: TGTGCCAGCAGCCCGCTAGGGGGGCGTCAAGAGACCCAGTACTTC
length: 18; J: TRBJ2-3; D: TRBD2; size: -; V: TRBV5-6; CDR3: CASSLIAGGPSGTDTQYF; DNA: TGTGCCAGCAGCCTCATAGCGGGAGGGCCCTCGGGCACAGATACGCAGTATTTT
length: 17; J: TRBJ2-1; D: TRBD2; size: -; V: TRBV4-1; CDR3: CASSQAPSGLGLNEQFF; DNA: TGCGCCAGCAGCCAAGCCCCCTCGGGACTAGGCCTCAATGAGCAGTTCTTC
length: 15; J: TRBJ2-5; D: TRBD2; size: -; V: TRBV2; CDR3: CAIQGGLAAIPTQYF; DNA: TGTGCCATCCAAGGGGGACTAGCGGCTATTCCGACCCAGTACTTC
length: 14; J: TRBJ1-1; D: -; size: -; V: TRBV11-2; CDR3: CASSPGATNTEAFF; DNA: TGTGCCAGCAGCCCGGGAGCAACGAACACTGAAGCTTTCTTT
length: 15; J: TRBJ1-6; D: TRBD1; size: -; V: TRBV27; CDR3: CASTRNGQGSSPLHF; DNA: TGTGCCAGCACACGAAACGGACAGGGGTCTTCACCCCTCCACTTT
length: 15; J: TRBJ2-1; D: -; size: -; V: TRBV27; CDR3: CASTPRGQFYNEQFF; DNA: TGTGCCAGCACACCGCGGGGACAGTTTTACAATGAGCAGTTCTTC
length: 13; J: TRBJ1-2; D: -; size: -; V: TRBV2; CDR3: CASSGTMNYGYTF; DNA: TGTGCCAGCAGTGGTACGATGAACTATGGCTACACCTTC
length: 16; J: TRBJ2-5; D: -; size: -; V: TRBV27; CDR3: CASSLWPGIGRETQYF; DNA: TGTGCCAGCAGTTTATGGCCAGGGATAGGGAGAGAGACCCAGTACTTC
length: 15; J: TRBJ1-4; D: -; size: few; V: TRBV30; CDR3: CAWSVRGTSNEKLFF; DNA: TGTGCCTGGAGTGTACGGGGAACTTCTAACGAAAAACTGTTTTTT
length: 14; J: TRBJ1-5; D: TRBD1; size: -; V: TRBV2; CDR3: CASGPAGGRRGQHF; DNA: TGTGCCAGTGGCCCGGCAGGGGGCCGGAGGGGCCAGCATTTT
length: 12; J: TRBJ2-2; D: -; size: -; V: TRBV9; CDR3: CASSVVFGELFF; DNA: TGTGCCAGCAGCGTAGTGTTCGGGGAGCTGTTTTTT
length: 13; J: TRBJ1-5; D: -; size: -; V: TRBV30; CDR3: CAWGLAGDQPQHF; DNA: TGTGCCTGGGGGCTCGCAGGGGATCAGCCCCAGCATTTT
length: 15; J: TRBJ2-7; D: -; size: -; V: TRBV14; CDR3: CASSQLLSGTYEQYF; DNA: TGTGCCAGCAGCCAACTTCTGTCCGGGACCTACGAGCAGTACTTC
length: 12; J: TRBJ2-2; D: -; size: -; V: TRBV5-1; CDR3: CASSSNTGELFF; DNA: TGCGCCAGCAGCTCCAACACCGGGGAGCTGTTTTTT
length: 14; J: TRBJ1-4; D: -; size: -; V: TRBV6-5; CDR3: CASSRDVQDEKLFF; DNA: TGTGCCAGCAGTCGGGACGTCCAAGATGAAAAACTGTTTTTT
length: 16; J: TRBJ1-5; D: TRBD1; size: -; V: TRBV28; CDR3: CASSEVGGTGGQPQHF; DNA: TGTGCCAGCAGTGAAGTCGGCGGCACAGGGGGACAGCCCCAGCATTTT
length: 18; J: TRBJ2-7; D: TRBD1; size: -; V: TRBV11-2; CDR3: CASSLTDPGQGAPYEQYF; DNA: TGTGCCAGCAGCTTAACCGACCCAGGGCAGGGGGCACCCTACGAGCAGTACTTC
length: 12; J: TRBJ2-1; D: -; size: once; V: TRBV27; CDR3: CASSLTGGEQFF; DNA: TGTGCCAGCAGTCTAACCGGAGGGGAGCAGTTCTTC
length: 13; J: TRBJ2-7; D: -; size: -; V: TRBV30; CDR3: CAWSVSSLDEQYF; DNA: TGTGCCTGGAGTGTGAGTAGCCTAGACGAGCAGTACTTC
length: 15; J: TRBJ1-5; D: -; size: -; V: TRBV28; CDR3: CASSWPGNSNQPQHF; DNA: TGTGCCAGCAGTTGGCCGGGGAACAGCAATCAGCCCCAGCATTTT
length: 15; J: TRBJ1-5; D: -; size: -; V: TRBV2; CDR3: CASSVGGASNQPQHF; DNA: TGTGCCAGCAGTGTCGGGGGGGCGAGCAATCAGCCCCAGCATTTT
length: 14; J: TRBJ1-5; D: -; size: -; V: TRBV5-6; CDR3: CASSKPGRQSAQHF; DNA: TGTGCCAGCAGTAAACCGGGACGGCAATCAGCCCAGCATTTT
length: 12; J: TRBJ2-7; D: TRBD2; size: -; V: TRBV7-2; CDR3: CASSPGGVEQYF; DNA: TGTGCCAGCAGCCCCGGGGGGGTCGAGCAGTACTTC
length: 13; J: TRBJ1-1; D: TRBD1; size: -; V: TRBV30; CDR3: CAWSPGTAGEAFF; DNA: TGTGCCTGGAGTCCCGGGACAGCGGGAGAAGCTTTCTTT
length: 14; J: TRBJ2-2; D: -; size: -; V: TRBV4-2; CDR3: CASSQARGNGELFF; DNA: TGTGCCAGCAGCCAAGCAAGGGGAAACGGGGAGCTGTTTTTT
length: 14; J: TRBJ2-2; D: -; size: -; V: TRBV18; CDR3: CASSLQGSTGELFF; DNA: TGTGCCAGCTCACTACAGGGTTCGACCGGGGAGCTGTTTTTT
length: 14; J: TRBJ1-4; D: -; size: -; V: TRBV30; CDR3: CAWSEGTTNEKLFF; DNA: TGTGCCTGGAGTGAGGGTACAACTAATGAAAAACTGTTTTTT
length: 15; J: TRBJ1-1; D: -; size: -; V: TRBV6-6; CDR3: CASSRDLRGNTEAFF; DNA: TGTGCCAGCAGCCGGGACCTCCGGGGGAACACTGAAGCTTTCTTT
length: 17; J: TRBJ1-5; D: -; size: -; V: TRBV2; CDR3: CASSEARHRYSNQPQHF; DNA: TGTGCCAGCAGTGAAGCGCGCCACAGGTATAGCAATCAGCCCCAGCATTTT
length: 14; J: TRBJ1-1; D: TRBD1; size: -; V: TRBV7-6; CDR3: CASSSGQGNTEAFF; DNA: TGTGCCAGCAGCTCCGGACAGGGTAACACTGAAGCTTTCTTT
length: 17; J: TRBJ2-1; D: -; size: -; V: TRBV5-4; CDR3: CASSWGAGGSSYNEQFF; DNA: TGTGCCAGCAGCTGGGGGGCCGGCGGGAGCTCCTACAATGAGCAGTTCTTC
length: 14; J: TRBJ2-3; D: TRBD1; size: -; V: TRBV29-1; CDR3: CSVRDRGPADTQYF; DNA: TGCAGCGTCCGGGACAGGGGGCCCGCAGATACGCAGTATTTT
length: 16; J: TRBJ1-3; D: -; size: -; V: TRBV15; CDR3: CATSRDGTDSGNTIYF; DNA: TGTGCCACCAGCAGAGATGGAACCGACTCTGGAAACACCATATATTTT
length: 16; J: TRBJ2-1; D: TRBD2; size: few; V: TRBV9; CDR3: CASSPIAGVSYNEQFF; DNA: TGTGCCAGCAGCCCGATAGCGGGAGTCTCCTACAATGAGCAGTTCTTC
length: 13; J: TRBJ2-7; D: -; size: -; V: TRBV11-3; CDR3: CASSRRQNYEQYF; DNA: TGTGCCAGCAGCCGCCGACAGAACTACGAGCAGTACTTC
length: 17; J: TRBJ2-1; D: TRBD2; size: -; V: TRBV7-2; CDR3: CASSLVVAGISYNEQFF; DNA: TGTGCCAGCAGCTTAGTAGTAGCGGGGATCTCCTACAATGAGCAGTTCTTC
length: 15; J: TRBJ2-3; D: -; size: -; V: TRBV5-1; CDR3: CASSFPGVSTDTQYF; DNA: TGCGCCAGCAGCTTCCCGGGAGTGAGCACAGATACGCAGTATTTT
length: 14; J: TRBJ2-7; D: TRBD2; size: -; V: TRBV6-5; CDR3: CASSPSGRAYEQYF; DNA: TGTGCCAGCAGCCCTAGCGGGAGGGCGTACGAGCAGTACTTC
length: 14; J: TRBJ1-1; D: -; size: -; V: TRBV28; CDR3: CASRLDPMNTEAFF; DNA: TGTGCCAGCAGGCTGGACCCCATGAACACTGAAGCTTTCTTT
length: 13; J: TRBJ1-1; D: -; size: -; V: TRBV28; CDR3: CASSFEVRSEAFF; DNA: TGTGCCAGCAGTTTTGAAGTTCGCTCTGAAGCTTTCTTT